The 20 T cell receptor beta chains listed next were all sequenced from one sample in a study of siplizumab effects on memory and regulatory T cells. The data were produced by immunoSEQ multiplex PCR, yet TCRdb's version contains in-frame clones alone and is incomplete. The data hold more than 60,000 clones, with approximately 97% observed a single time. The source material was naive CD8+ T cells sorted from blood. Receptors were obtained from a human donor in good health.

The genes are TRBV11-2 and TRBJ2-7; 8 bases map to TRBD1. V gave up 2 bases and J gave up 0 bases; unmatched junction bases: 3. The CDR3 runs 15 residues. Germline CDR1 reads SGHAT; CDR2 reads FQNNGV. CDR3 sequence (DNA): TGTGCCAGCAGCTTATACAGGGGGAGCTCCTACGAGCAGTACTTC. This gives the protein CASSLYRGSSYEQYF.

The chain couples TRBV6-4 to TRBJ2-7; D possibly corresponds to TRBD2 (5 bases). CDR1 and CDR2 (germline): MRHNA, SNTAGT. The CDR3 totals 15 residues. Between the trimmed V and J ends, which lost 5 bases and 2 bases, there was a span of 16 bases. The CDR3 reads CASSLSPEGPYEQYF. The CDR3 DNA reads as TGTGCCAGCAGTCTTAGCCCAGAGGGCCCCTACGAGCAGTACTTC.

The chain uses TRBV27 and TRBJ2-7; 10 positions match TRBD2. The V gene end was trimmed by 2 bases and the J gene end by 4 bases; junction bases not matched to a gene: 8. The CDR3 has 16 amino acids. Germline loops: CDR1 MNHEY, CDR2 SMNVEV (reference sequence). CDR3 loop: CASSLEGTSGEYEQYF. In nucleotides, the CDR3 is TGTGCCAGCAGTTTAGAAGGTACTAGCGGGGAATACGAGCAGTACTTC.

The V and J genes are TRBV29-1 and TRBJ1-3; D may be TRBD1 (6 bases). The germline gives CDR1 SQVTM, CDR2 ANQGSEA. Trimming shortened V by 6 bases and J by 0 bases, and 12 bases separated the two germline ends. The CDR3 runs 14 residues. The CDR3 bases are TGCAGCGTGAGGACAGCCGACTCTGGAAACACCATATATTTT. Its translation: CSVRTADSGNTIYF.

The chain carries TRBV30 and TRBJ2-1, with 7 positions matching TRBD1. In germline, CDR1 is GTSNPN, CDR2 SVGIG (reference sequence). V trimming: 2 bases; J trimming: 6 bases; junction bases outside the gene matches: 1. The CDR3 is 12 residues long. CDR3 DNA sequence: TGTGCCTGGAGTTCAGGGGGCAATGAGCAGTTCTTC. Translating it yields CAWSSGGNEQFF. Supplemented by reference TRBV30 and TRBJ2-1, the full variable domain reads SQTIHQWPATLVQPVGSPLSLECTVEGTSNPNLYWYRQAAGRGLQLLFYSVGIGQISSEVPQNLSASRPQDRQFILSSKKLLLSDSGFYLCAWSSGGNEQFFGPGTRLTVL.

The CDR3 DNA is TGTGCCAGCAGTTTTGGGACGCCTTCGATCTCTGAAGCTTTCTTT. Translating it yields CASSFGTPSISEAFF. The V gene is TRBV27, the J gene TRBJ1-1; D is perhaps TRBD1 (5 bases). Germline CDR1 reads MNHEY; CDR2 reads SMNVEV (reference sequence). This CDR3 spans 15 amino acids. V was clipped by 3 bases and J by 6 bases, with 17 bases between them.

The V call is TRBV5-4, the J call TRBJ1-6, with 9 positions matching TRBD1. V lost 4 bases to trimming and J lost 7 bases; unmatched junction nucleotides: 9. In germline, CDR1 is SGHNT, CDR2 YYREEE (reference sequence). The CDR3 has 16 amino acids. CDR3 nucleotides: TGTGCCAGCAGCACCGCCCCGACAGGGGGGAATTCACCCCTCCACTTT. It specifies CASSTAPTGGNSPLHF.

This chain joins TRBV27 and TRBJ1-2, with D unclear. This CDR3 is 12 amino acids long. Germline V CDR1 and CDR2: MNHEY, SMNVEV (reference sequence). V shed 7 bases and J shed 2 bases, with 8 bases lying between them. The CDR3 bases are TGTGCCAGCATGGGTCGAAACTATGGCTACACCTTC. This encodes CASMGRNYGYTF.

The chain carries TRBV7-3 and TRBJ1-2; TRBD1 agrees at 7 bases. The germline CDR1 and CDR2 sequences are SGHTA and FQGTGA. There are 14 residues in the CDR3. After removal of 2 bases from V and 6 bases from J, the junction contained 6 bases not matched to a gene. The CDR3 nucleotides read TGTGCCAGCAGCTTAGGGGAGACAGGGAATGGCTACACCTTC. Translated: CASSLGETGNGYTF. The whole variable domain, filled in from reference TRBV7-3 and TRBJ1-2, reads GAGVSQTPSNKVTEKGKYVELRCDPISGHTALYWYRQSLGQGPEFLIYFQGTGAADDSGLPNDRFFAVRPEGSVSTLKIQRTERGDSAVYLCASSLGETGNGYTFGSGTRLTVV.

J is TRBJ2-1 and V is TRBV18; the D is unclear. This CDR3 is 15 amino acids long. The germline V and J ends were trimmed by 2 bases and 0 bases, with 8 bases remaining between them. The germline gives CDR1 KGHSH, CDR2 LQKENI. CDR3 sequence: CASSPVQSSYNEQFF. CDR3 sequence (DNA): TGTGCCAGCTCACCAGTCCAGAGCTCCTACAATGAGCAGTTCTTC. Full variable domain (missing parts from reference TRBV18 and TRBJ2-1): NAGVMQNPRHLVRRRGQEARLRCSPMKGHSHVYWYRQLPEEGLKFMVYLQKENIIDESGMPKERFSAEFPKEGPSILRIQQVVRGDSAAYFCASSPVQSSYNEQFFGPGTRLTVL.

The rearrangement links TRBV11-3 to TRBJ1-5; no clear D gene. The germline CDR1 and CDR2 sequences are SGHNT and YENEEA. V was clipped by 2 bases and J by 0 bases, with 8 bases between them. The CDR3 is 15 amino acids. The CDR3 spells CASSLRHLSNQPQHF. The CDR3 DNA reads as TGTGCCAGCAGCTTAAGACACCTTAGCAATCAGCCCCAGCATTTT.

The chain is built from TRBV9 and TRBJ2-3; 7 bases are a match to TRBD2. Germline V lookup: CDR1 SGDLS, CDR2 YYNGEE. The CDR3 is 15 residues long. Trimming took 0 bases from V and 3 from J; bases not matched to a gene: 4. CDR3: CASSVGGGGTDTQYF. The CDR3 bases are TGTGCCAGCAGCGTAGGGGGCGGGGGAACAGATACGCAGTATTTT.

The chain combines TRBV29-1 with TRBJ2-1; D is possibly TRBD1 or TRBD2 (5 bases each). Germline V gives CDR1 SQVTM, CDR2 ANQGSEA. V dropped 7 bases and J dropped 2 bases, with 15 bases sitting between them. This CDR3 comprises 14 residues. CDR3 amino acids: CSARDGSAYNEQFF. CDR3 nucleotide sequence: TGCAGCGCCAGGGACGGATCGGCCTACAATGAGCAGTTCTTC.

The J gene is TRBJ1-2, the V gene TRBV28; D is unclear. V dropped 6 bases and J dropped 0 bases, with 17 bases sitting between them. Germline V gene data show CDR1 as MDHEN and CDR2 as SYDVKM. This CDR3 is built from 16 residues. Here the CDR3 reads CASSLDPVRTNYGYTF. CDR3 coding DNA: TGTGCCAGCAGCCTGGACCCTGTCAGGACTAACTATGGCTACACCTTC.

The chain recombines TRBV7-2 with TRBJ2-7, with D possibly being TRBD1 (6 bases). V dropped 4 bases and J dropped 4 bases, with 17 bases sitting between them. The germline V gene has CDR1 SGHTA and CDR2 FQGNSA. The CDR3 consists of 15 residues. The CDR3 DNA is TGTGCCAGCAGCTCTGACCCGGACAGCGGTTACGAGCAGTACTTC. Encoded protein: CASSSDPDSGYEQYF.

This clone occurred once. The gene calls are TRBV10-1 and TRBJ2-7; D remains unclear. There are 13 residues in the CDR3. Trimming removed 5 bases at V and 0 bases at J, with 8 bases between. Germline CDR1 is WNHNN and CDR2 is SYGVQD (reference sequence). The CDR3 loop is CASSPGDSYEQYF. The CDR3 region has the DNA TGCGCCAGCAGTCCGGGCGACTCCTACGAGCAGTACTTC.

The CDR3 reads CASSSSPRGRYTF. The CDR3 DNA reads TGTGCCAGCAGTTCCAGTCCACGGGGGCGCTACACCTTC. The genes are TRBV27 and TRBJ1-2, with a weak D call TRBD1 (6 bases). Trimming shortened V by 4 bases and J by 9 bases, and 15 bases separated the two germline ends. This CDR3 is 13 amino acids long. Germline assignment: CDR1 MNHEY and CDR2 SMNVEV (reference sequence).

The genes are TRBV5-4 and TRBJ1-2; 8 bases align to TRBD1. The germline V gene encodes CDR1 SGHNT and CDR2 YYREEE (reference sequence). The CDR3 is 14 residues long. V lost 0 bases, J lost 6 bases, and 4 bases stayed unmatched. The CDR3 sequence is CASSLEDRADGYTF. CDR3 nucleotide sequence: TGTGCCAGCAGCTTGGAGGACAGGGCCGATGGCTACACCTTC.

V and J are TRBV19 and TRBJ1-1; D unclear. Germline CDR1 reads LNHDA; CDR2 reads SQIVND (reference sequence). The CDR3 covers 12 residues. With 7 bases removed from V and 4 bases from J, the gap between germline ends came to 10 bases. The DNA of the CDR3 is TGTGCCAGTAAAGGAGATGGCACTGAAGCTTTCTTT. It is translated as CASKGDGTEAFF.

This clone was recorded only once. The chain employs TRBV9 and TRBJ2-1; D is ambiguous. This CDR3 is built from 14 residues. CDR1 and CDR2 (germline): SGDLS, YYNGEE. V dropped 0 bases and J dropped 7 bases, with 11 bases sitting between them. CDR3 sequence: CASSVDDSRNEQFF. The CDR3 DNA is TGTGCCAGCAGCGTAGACGACTCCCGGAATGAGCAGTTCTTC.